Following are 29 T cell receptor beta chains from one sample sequenced in a study of T-cell reconstitution after alpha-beta-depleted transplantation in children. Library preparation (for TCRbeta) was performed with unique molecular identifiers. TCRdb reprocessed the PCR reads via MiXCR and lists one record per CDR3 protein. The sample lists around 400,000 distinct CDR3 sequences, approximately 10% occurring once. The source was PBMCs from the stem cell graft donor, collected from the stem cell graft. The receptors originated from a human donor who donated a stem cell graft to a child with acute myeloid leukemia.

This clonotype has just a few counts. The V and J genes are TRBV20-1 and TRBJ1-2, with 10 bases matching TRBD1. V gave up 0 bases and J gave up 5 bases; unmatched junction bases: 9. Looked up from germline, CDR1 is DFQATT and CDR2 is SNEGSKA (reference sequence). CDR3 length: 16 amino acids. CDR3 protein: CSARDPPGQGIYGYTF. The CDR3 coding sequence is TGCAGTGCTAGAGATCCCCCGGGACAGGGGATTTATGGCTACACCTTC.

This clonotype was counted a few times. The chain joins TRBV20-1 to TRBJ2-5; TRBD2 is a possible D gene (6 bases). This CDR3 spans 15 amino acids. Germline assignment: CDR1 DFQATT and CDR2 SNEGSKA (reference sequence). CDR3 sequence (DNA): TGCAGGCTCTTCGTCTGTGGGGGGTGGGAAGAGACCCAGTACTTC. It specifies CRLFVCGGWEETQYF.

In this sample, this clonotype turned up a few times. V usage is TRBV15 and J usage is TRBJ2-1, with D unclear. V gave up 4 bases and J gave up 8 bases, with 6 bases separating them. CDR1 is LNHNV and CDR2 is YYDKDF in the germline V gene (reference sequence). The length of the CDR3 is 11 residues. The CDR3 here is CATSTGHEQFF. The CDR3, as DNA: TGTGCCACCAGCACTGGGCATGAGCAGTTCTTC.

V usage is TRBV11-3 and J usage is TRBJ2-5; D remains unclear. Between the trimmed V and J ends, which lost 1 base and 5 bases, there was a span of 14 bases. Looked up from germline, CDR1 is SGHNT and CDR2 is YENEEA. The CDR3 extends over 15 amino acids. The CDR3 DNA reads TGTGCCAGCAGCTTAGGGGCCACCTCCCGGGAGACCCAGTACTTC. It yields the protein CASSLGATSRETQYF. The variable domain in full, completed from reference TRBV11-3 and TRBJ2-5, reads EAGVVQSPRYKIIEKKQPVAFWCNPISGHNTLYWYLQNLGQGPELLIRYENEEAVDDSQLPKDRFSAERLKGVDSTLKIQPAELGDSAVYLCASSLGATSRETQYFGPGTRLLVL.

This clonotype was seen many times. The rearrangement uses TRBV2 and TRBJ1-6, with TRBD1 matching over 7 bases. The J segment lost 6 bases and the V segment lost 11 bases, leaving 7 bases of the junction unmatched. Germline V gives CDR1 SNHLY, CDR2 FYNNEI. The CDR3 runs 13 residues. The DNA of the CDR3 is TGTGCCGGACGACAGGGACTTAATTCACCCCTCCACTTT. Translating it yields CAGRQGLNSPLHF.

This clonotype has more than one count but fewer than ten. The V call is TRBV5-1, the J call TRBJ1-2; D not certain. The CDR3 contains 14 residues. CDR1 and CDR2 from the germline V gene are SGHRS and YFSETQ. V was shortened by 1 base and J by 1 base, with 8 bases between the two germline ends. This CDR3 is CASSLNRDNYGYTF. The DNA for the CDR3 is TGCGCCAGCAGCTTGAATAGAGATAACTATGGCTACACCTTC.

The chain links TRBV7-2 to TRBJ2-2, with 7 bases fitting TRBD2. The ends lost 5 bases at V and 0 bases at J; junction bases unmatched: 3. The germline V gene encodes CDR1 SGHTA and CDR2 FQGNSA. The CDR3 extends over 15 amino acids. The CDR3 protein is CASSRGGPNTGELFF. CDR3 DNA sequence: TGTGCCAGCAGCCGCGGGGGTCCGAACACCGGGGAGCTGTTTTTT. Full variable domain (rest looked up from reference TRBV7-2 and TRBJ2-2): GAGVSQSPSNKVTEKGKDVELRCDPISGHTALYWYRQSLGQGLEFLIYFQGNSAPDKSGLPSDRFSAERTGGSVSTLTIQRTQQEDSAVYLCASSRGGPNTGELFFGEGSRLTVL.

The chain has TRBV5-1 and TRBJ2-1; TRBD1 agrees at 9 bases. Germline CDR1 is SGHRS and CDR2 is YFSETQ. This CDR3 has 17 amino acids. V gave up 5 bases and J gave up 4 bases; unmatched junction bases: 13. CDR3 amino acids: CASSREPSGQGYNEQFF. The CDR3 DNA sequence: TGCGCCAGCAGTCGAGAACCCTCGGGACAGGGATACAATGAGCAGTTCTTC.

The chain carries TRBV25-1 and TRBJ2-4; 9 bases match TRBD1. The length of the CDR3 is 14 residues. Losses at the gene ends were 4 bases for V and 4 bases for J; bases not matched to a gene: 2. The germline V gene encodes CDR1 MGHDK and CDR2 SYGVNS. The CDR3 DNA reads as TGTGCCAGCAGTGTGGGACAGGGAAAAAACATTCAGTACTTC. Amino acid sequence: CASSVGQGKNIQYF.

This clonotype was found many times. The CDR3 reads CASSLERVEETQYF. CDR3 DNA sequence: TGTGCCAGCAGCTTAGAACGGGTCGAGGAGACCCAGTACTTC. The chain couples TRBV7-8 to TRBJ2-5; no clear D. Germline values: CDR1 SGHVS, CDR2 FQNEAQ. The CDR3 contains 14 residues. Trimming left V 1 base short and J 5 bases short, with 11 bases between.

V is TRBV7-9 and J is TRBJ1-4; maybe TRBD1 (6 bases). The CDR3 extends over 17 amino acids. Germline V lookup: CDR1 SEHNR, CDR2 FQNEAQ (reference sequence). V shed 5 bases and J shed 7 bases, with 23 bases lying between them. CDR3 sequence reads: CASSLSLGGRSGEKLFF. The CDR3 region has the DNA TGTGCCAGCAGCCTAAGCTTAGGGGGAAGATCCGGTGAAAAACTGTTTTTT.

This clonotype has a handful of counts. The chain employs TRBV12-3 or TRBV12-4 and TRBJ2-1; no definite D call. The length of the CDR3 is 14 residues. V lost 3 bases and J lost 7, with 13 bases in between. CDR3 in amino acids: CASSLSSEGNEQFF. CDR3 nucleotide sequence: TGTGCCAGCAGTTTGAGTTCCGAAGGGAATGAGCAGTTCTTC.

This clonotype was picked up many times. The CDR3 reads CASSPGTVNEQFF. The CDR3 coding sequence is TGTGCCAGCAGTCCCGGGACTGTCAATGAGCAGTTCTTC. V gene TRBV27 combines with J gene TRBJ2-1, with a possible D match to TRBD2 (6 bases). Germline V CDR1 and CDR2: MNHEY, SMNVEV (reference sequence). The CDR3 is 13 residues long. The V end lost 5 bases, the J end lost 6 bases, and 11 bases lay between the germline ends.

The chain carries TRBV20-1 and TRBJ2-1; 10 nucleotides line up with TRBD2. The CDR3 runs to 14 residues. Germline V lookup: CDR1 DFQATT, CDR2 SNEGSKA (reference sequence). V shed 4 bases and J 4 bases; nucleotides not matched to a gene: 4. Here the CDR3 reads CSAIASGGYNEQFF. In DNA form, the CDR3 reads TGCAGTGCTATTGCTAGCGGGGGTTACAATGAGCAGTTCTTC.

This clonotype was detected once. The V gene is TRBV6-5, the J gene TRBJ2-1; a possible D gene is TRBD1 (6 bases). Trimming took off 4 bases at V and 2 bases at J, with 9 bases between the two ends. Germline lookup yields CDR1 MNHEY and CDR2 SVGAGI. CDR3 size: 14 residues. CDR3 sequence (DNA): TGTGCCAGCAGTTCACAGGGCCCCTACAATGAGCAGTTCTTC. Protein product: CASSSQGPYNEQFF.

Only a few counts were recorded for this clonotype. The rearrangement links TRBV6-1 to TRBJ2-1; 12 bases line up with TRBD2. V shed 3 bases, J shed 10 bases, and the junction held 7 bases outside the gene matches. Germline lookup yields CDR1 MNHNS and CDR2 SASEGT. This CDR3 contains 15 residues. CDR3 sequence: CASSDLAGGIGEQFF. The CDR3 DNA sequence: TGTGCCAGCAGTGATCTAGCGGGAGGGATCGGCGAGCAGTTCTTC.

This clonotype has only a few counts. The chain's CDR3 is CASRPGTAEAFF. CDR3 nucleotides: TGTGCCAGCAGACCTGGGACAGCCGAAGCTTTCTTT. The rearrangement joins TRBV7-2 to TRBJ1-1; TRBD1 matches at 7 bases. The CDR3 covers 12 residues. Germline CDR1 SGHTA, CDR2 FQGNSA. J was trimmed by 8 bases and V by 6 bases; bases with no gene match: 6.

The chain carries TRBV3-1 and TRBJ2-6; no clear D gene. CDR1 and CDR2 (germline): LGHDT, YNNKEL (reference sequence). The ends were cut back, 0 bases at V and 0 bases at J, with 15 bases in the middle. The CDR3 contains 19 residues. CDR3 region: CASSQDPPLVDSGANVLTF. CDR3 bases: TGTGCCAGCAGCCAAGACCCGCCCCTGGTTGACTCTGGGGCCAACGTCCTGACTTTC.

This chain links TRBV20-1 with TRBJ2-5, with D possibly TRBD2 on 6 matching bases. There are 16 residues in the CDR3. V shed 0 bases and J shed 0 bases, with 14 bases lying between them. The germline CDR1 and CDR2 sequences are DFQATT and SNEGSKA (reference sequence). CDR3 DNA sequence: TGCAGTGCTAGAGAACGGGACTTTCCAAACCAAGAGACCCAGTACTTC. This codes for CSARERDFPNQETQYF.

The table lists this clonotype with a few counts. The chain is built from TRBV4-3 and TRBJ2-7; 7 bases match TRBD1. With 0 bases clipped from V and 0 bases from J, the junction kept 2 bases outside the gene matches. Germline V CDR1 and CDR2: LGHNA, YSLEER. The CDR3 runs 15 residues. CDR3 DNA sequence: TGCGCCAGCAGCCAAGATAGGACAGGCTCCTACGAGCAGTACTTC. It specifies CASSQDRTGSYEQYF.

This clonotype came up a few times. The chain employs TRBV12-3 or TRBV12-4 and TRBJ1-6; no clear D. CDR3 length: 15 amino acids. Trimming removed 3 bases at V and 6 bases at J, with 12 bases between. CDR3 coding DNA: TGTGCCAGCAGTTTGGATAGGAGGCCTAATTCACCCCTCCACTTT. Translated, it gives CASSLDRRPNSPLHF.

This clonotype appeared many times. This rearrangement joins TRBV13 to TRBJ2-2; 8 positions agree with TRBD2. The V and J ends lost 4 bases and 6 bases, in that order; junction bases with no gene match: 13. Germline values: CDR1 PRHDT, CDR2 FYEKMQ (reference sequence). The CDR3 runs 17 residues. The CDR3 reads CASSSPRAGGTPGELFF. The CDR3 region has the DNA TGTGCCAGCAGCTCCCCTCGGGCGGGGGGAACTCCCGGGGAGCTGTTTTTT. Complete variable domain (other parts from reference TRBV13 and TRBJ2-2): AAGVIQSPRHLIKEKRETATLKCYPIPRHDTVYWYQQGPGQDPQFLISFYEKMQSDKGSIPDRFSAQQFSDYHSELNMSSLELGDSALYFCASSSPRAGGTPGELFFGEGSRLTVL.

The V call is TRBV2, the J call TRBJ2-1, with unresolved D. The CDR3 has 15 residues. CDR1 SNHLY and CDR2 FYNNEI come from the germline V gene. V was shortened by 1 base and J by 3 bases, with 10 bases between the two germline ends. DNA of the CDR3: TGTGCCAGCAGTGAAGTGCAAACACGCTACAATGAGCAGTTCTTC. Its translation is CASSEVQTRYNEQFF.

The chain joins TRBV5-4 to TRBJ2-2; D may be TRBD1 (5 bases). The CDR3 is 14 amino acids. The germline V gene encodes CDR1 SGHNT and CDR2 YYREEE (reference sequence). V dropped 0 bases and J dropped 6 bases, with 9 bases sitting between them. CDR3 nucleotides: TGTGCCAGCAGCTTGGCAGGGCCGCCCGGGGAGCTGTTTTTT. Its protein product is CASSLAGPPGELFF.

V is TRBV5-5 and J is TRBJ1-2; D not resolved. CDR1 is SGHKS, CDR2 YYEKEE, per germline (reference sequence). Trimming pared 5 bases from V and 0 bases from J, leaving 11 bases between. This CDR3 comprises 14 residues. This CDR3 reads CASSFDVANYGYTF. CDR3 sequence (DNA): TGTGCCAGCAGTTTTGACGTTGCTAACTATGGCTACACCTTC.

This clonotype was recorded a few times. The chain has TRBV12-3 or TRBV12-4 and TRBJ1-1, with unresolved D. CDR3 length equals 12 residues. V lost 3 bases, J lost 5 bases, and 7 bases lay in between. The DNA for the CDR3 is TGTGCCAGCAGTTTCGAGACAACTGAAGCTTTCTTT. It codes for CASSFETTEAFF.

This clonotype was found a few times. The rearrangement joins TRBV6-1 to TRBJ2-7; weak D call: TRBD1 (6 bases). CDR1 MNHNS and CDR2 SASEGT come from the germline V gene. The CDR3 has 13 amino acids. The germline V and J ends were trimmed by 6 bases and 6 bases, with 15 bases remaining between them. CDR3: CASRKGTKGEQYV. The CDR3 DNA follows: TGTGCCAGCAGGAAGGGGACAAAAGGCGAGCAGTACGTC.

This clonotype showed up many times. The chain employs TRBV20-1 and TRBJ1-1; no definite D call. CDR1 is DFQATT and CDR2 is SNEGSKA in the germline V gene (reference sequence). Trimming cost V 5 bases and J 1 base, with 14 bases left between them. The CDR3 runs 14 residues. The CDR3: CSAQRTTQNTEAFF. The CDR3 nucleotides read TGCAGTGCTCAACGTACAACTCAGAACACTGAAGCTTTCTTT.

This chain joins TRBV9 and TRBJ2-5; 8 nucleotides agree with TRBD2. There are 21 residues in the CDR3. Per germline, CDR1 SGDLS and CDR2 YYNGEE. V dropped 0 bases and J dropped 0; count of bases not matched to a gene: 19. CDR3 amino acids: CASSVANPTGGGLANQETQYF. The CDR3 DNA reads TGTGCCAGCAGCGTAGCTAACCCCACGGGGGGAGGACTAGCCAACCAAGAGACCCAGTACTTC. Using reference TRBV9 and TRBJ2-5 for the parts outside the CDR3, the full variable domain is DSGVTQTPKHLITATGQRVTLRCSPRSGDLSVYWYQQSLDQGLQFLIQYYNGEERAKGNILERFSAQQFPDLHSELNLSSLELGDSALYFCASSVANPTGGGLANQETQYFGPGTRLLVL.